This TCR beta chain was captured in a study of blood T cell repertoires in COVID-19. Background on the study: The United States, Italy and Spain were the sources of the acute and convalescent COVID-19 samples. T cells, B-cell-depleted T cells, or PBMCs supplied cDNA or gDNA.

CDR1 SGHTA and CDR2 FQGTGA come from the germline V gene. V was shortened by 2 bases and J by 5 bases, with 17 bases between the two germline ends. CDR3 length equals 16 residues. Profiled with immunoSEQ multiplex PCR; TCRdb holds only in-frame clones, not every one. The repertoire has about 170,000 clones, approximately 84% of them found once; the top ten carry around 2.7%. The TCR originated in a woman older than 75 with COVID-19, enrolled during active disease. Sequencing was performed on peripheral blood. This rearrangement joins TRBV7-3 to TRBJ2-3; perhaps TRBD2 as D (5 bases). This CDR3 reads CASSLLGRSNGDTQYF. The CDR3 DNA follows: TGTGCCAGCAGCTTATTGGGGAGATCAAATGGAGATACGCAGTATTTT.